The 19 T cell receptor beta chains below all came from one sample that was sequenced in a study of T cells in Graves' hyperthyroidism and ophthalmopathy. Amplification of TCR beta CDR3 regions was performed using RNA transcripts as template. Initially, a first-round RT-PCR of the TCR CDR3 employed the HTBI primer set. TCRdb re-called the multiplex PCR reads through MiXCR, storing one row per CDR3 protein. In the table there are hundreds of thousands of distinct CDR3 sequences, roughly 40% of which are singletons. Sequenced: blood. The receptors shown here come from a man aged 18-30 years with Graves' hyperthyroidism.

This clonotype was observed at least ten times. The genes are TRBV9 and TRBJ2-7, with D unresolved. The CDR3 length is 13 residues. The V gene's germline CDR1 is SGDLS and CDR2 YYNGEE. V lost 1 base to trimming and J lost 5 bases, with 10 bases between them. The DNA for the CDR3 is TGTGCCAGCAGCGTAAGTCTGTCCCACGAGCAGTACTTC. Protein: CASSVSLSHEQYF.

V gene TRBV6-5 combines with J gene TRBJ2-5; 8 bases align to TRBD1. CDR3 length: 14 residues. V lost 7 bases, J lost 5 bases, and 9 bases stayed unmatched. Germline lookup yields CDR1 MNHEY and CDR2 SVGAGI. CDR3 amino acids: CASKRQGSLETQYF. As DNA, the CDR3 is TGTGCCAGCAAACGACAGGGGTCGTTGGAGACCCAGTACTTC.

This clonotype has just a few counts. The chain employs TRBV10-3 and TRBJ1-2; 7 bases align to TRBD1. V shed 6 bases and J 4 bases; nucleotides not matched to a gene: 17. This CDR3 has 17 residues. CDR1 ENHRY and CDR2 SYGVKD come from the germline V gene. The CDR3 is CAIRLDRLAGSAYGYTF. Written as DNA, the CDR3 is TGTGCCATCAGATTGGACAGGCTAGCAGGGTCGGCCTATGGCTACACCTTC.

With regard to this clonotype: One junction end disagrees with the germline gene, perhaps due to a read error. This chain joins TRBV29-1 and TRBJ2-7; 9 positions agree with TRBD1. CDR3 length equals 14 residues. The V gene's germline CDR1 is SQVTM and CDR2 ANQGSEA. The CDR3 spells CSVEEGTGPYEQYF. CDR3 in DNA: TGCAGCGTGGAAGAGGGGACAGGGCCCTACGAGCAGTACTTC.

There are many counts of this clonotype. The chain couples TRBV2 to TRBJ2-2; TRBD2 aligns across 9 bases. Germline assignment: CDR1 SNHLY and CDR2 FYNNEI. The CDR3 spans 15 residues. The V gene end was trimmed by 3 bases and the J gene end by 9 bases; junction bases not matched to a gene: 8. As DNA, the CDR3 is TGTGCCAGCAGTGACGGTAGCGGGGGAGGAAGGGAGCTGTTTTTT. Its translation: CASSDGSGGGRELFF.

The chain couples TRBV20-1 to TRBJ2-1; TRBD2 agrees at 10 bases. V lost 1 base and J lost 15; bases outside the gene matches: 9. The CDR3 spans 13 residues. The germline CDR1 and CDR2 sequences are DFQATT and SNEGSKA (reference sequence). DNA for the CDR3: TGCAGTGCTAGAGGTCTAGCGGGAGCTTTGGGGTTCTTC. It yields the protein CSARGLAGALGFF.

This clonotype was counted ten times or more. V and J are TRBV19 and TRBJ1-5; D ambiguous. CDR1 and CDR2 from the germline V gene are LNHDA and SQIVND (reference sequence). The V and J ends lost 3 bases and 9 bases respectively, with 12 bases between them. This CDR3 region has 13 residues. The DNA of the CDR3 is TGTGCCAGTAGTATCGCCGAGATTGCGCCCCAGCATTTT. It encodes CASSIAEIAPQHF.

This clonotype was seen at least ten times. V usage is TRBV10-2 and J usage is TRBJ1-1; D ambiguous. This CDR3 comprises 13 residues. Trimming cost V 7 bases and J 0 bases, with 9 bases left between them. Germline V CDR1 and CDR2: WSHSY, SAAADI. CDR3 nucleotides: TGCGCCAGCAAGCGGAGAGTGAACACTGAAGCTTTCTTT. It codes for CASKRRVNTEAFF.

This clonotype was found once. Mismatch with germline at one junction end may stem from a read error. The genes are TRBV2 and TRBJ2-3; the match to TRBD2 covers 12 bases. Germline CDR1 is SNHLY and CDR2 is FYNNEI. The CDR3 covers 16 residues. The CDR3 nucleotides read TGTGCCACCAGTACGGGACTAGCGGGCTTCACAGATACGCAGTATTTT. This encodes CATSTGLAGFTDTQYF. Based on the CDR3 plus reference TRBV2 and TRBJ2-3, the full variable domain is EPEVTQTPSHQVTQMGQEVILRCVPISNHLYFYWYRQILGQKVEFLVSFYNNEISEKSEIFDDQFSVERPDGSNFTLKIRSTKLEDSAMYFCATSTGLAGFTDTQYFGPGTRLTVL.

This clonotype was seen repeatedly, ten times or more. The V and J genes are TRBV9 and TRBJ1-4; unclear D gene. CDR1 is SGDLS, CDR2 YYNGEE, per germline. This CDR3 is 12 amino acids long. V lost 3 bases to trimming and J lost 14 bases, with 14 bases between them. For the CDR3, the DNA is TGTGCCAGCAGCGGAGTCGACGCTGGTCTGTTTTTT. This translates into CASSGVDAGLFF.

Ten or more counts support this clonotype. The J gene is TRBJ2-5, the V gene TRBV7-3; possible D gene TRBD1, 5 bases. The CDR3 has 14 residues. V was trimmed by 5 bases and J by 1 base, leaving 11 bases between them. The germline gives CDR1 SGHTA, CDR2 FQGTGA. For the CDR3, the DNA is TGTGCCAGCAGCCTCAGGGCCTTCCAAGAGACCCAGTACTTC. Its protein is CASSLRAFQETQYF.

V usage is TRBV10-3 and J usage is TRBJ1-1; 7 nucleotides align to TRBD1. CDR3 size: 13 residues. Germline V gene sequence: CDR1 ENHRY, CDR2 SYGVKD. The J segment lost 4 bases and the V segment lost 6 bases, leaving 5 bases of the junction unmatched. The CDR3 region has the DNA TGTGCCATCAGCCGGGACAGTCGCACTGAAGCTTTCTTT. Its protein product is CAISRDSRTEAFF.

The CDR3: CASSGGSLGETQYF. CDR3 DNA sequence: TGTGCCAGCAGCGGCGGAAGTCTGGGGGAGACCCAGTACTTC. The chain links TRBV7-2 to TRBJ2-5; D is ambiguous. The CDR3 sequence is 14 residues long. Germline lookup yields CDR1 SGHTA and CDR2 FQGNSA. V dropped 5 bases and J dropped 5 bases, with 15 bases sitting between them.

The sample holds one count of this clonotype. V gene TRBV28 combines with J gene TRBJ2-7; no clear D gene. Germline-derived CDR1 and CDR2 are MDHEN and SYDVKM. CDR3 length equals 15 residues. Trimming removed 4 bases at V and 1 base at J, with 14 bases between. The CDR3 DNA reads TGTGCCAGCAGTTACCCCCTCGGAGCGTCCTACGAGCAGTACTTC. Translated, it gives CASSYPLGASYEQYF.

The chain uses TRBV7-6 and TRBJ2-5; TRBD1 matches 9 bases. V shed 4 bases and J 2 bases; nucleotides not matched to a gene: 5. The CDR3 loop spans 15 amino acids. From germline, CDR1 is SGHVS and CDR2 FNYEAQ. This CDR3 reads CASSYGQGPQETQYF. The CDR3 coding sequence is TGTGCCAGCAGCTATGGACAGGGGCCACAAGAGACCCAGTACTTC. Complete variable domain (other parts from reference TRBV7-6 and TRBJ2-5): GAGVSQSPRYKVTKRGQDVALRCDPISGHVSLYWYRQALGQGPEFLTYFNYEAQQDKSGLPNDRFSAERPEGSISTLTIQRTEQRDSAMYRCASSYGQGPQETQYFGPGTRLLVL.

The genes are TRBV2 and TRBJ2-7, with 7 bases identical to TRBD1. The trim removed 6 bases at V and 2 bases at J, leaving 10 bases unmatched. The germline V gene has CDR1 SNHLY and CDR2 FYNNEI. The CDR3 sequence is 15 residues long. CDR3 coding DNA: TGTGCCAGCAGCCCCGGGACAGCCAGGACCTACGAGCAGTACTTC. Amino acids: CASSPGTARTYEQYF.

This rearrangement joins TRBV20-1 to TRBJ2-7, with TRBD2 matching over 10 bases. CDR1 DFQATT and CDR2 SNEGSKA come from the germline V gene (reference sequence). Losses at the gene ends were 6 bases for V and 0 bases for J; bases not matched to a gene: 14. This CDR3 contains 17 residues. CDR3 bases: TGCAGTGCCCTCCCCCCCCCCGGGACTAGCGTCTCCTACGAGCAGTACTTC. Encoded protein: CSALPPPGTSVSYEQYF.

This clonotype was detected many times. The rearrangement uses TRBV6-5 and TRBJ2-5, with TRBD2 identical over 10 bases. J was trimmed by 2 bases and V by 6 bases; bases with no gene match: 6. The CDR3 totals 15 residues. Germline CDR1 is MNHEY and CDR2 is SVGAGI. In DNA form, the CDR3 reads TGTGCCAGCAGGCCCGTTAGCGGGAGGCAAGAGACCCAGTACTTC. Protein: CASRPVSGRQETQYF.

With regard to this clonotype: At one end the junction does not follow the germline gene, possibly because of a read error. The V call is TRBV7-2, the J call TRBJ2-6, with D possibly being TRBD1 (5 bases). Germline lookup yields CDR1 SGHTA and CDR2 FQGNSA. The length of the CDR3 is 11 residues. As DNA, the CDR3 is TGTGCCAGCAGCTTGGCTCGTCCAGGGTCTTTC. Its translation is CASSLARPGSF.